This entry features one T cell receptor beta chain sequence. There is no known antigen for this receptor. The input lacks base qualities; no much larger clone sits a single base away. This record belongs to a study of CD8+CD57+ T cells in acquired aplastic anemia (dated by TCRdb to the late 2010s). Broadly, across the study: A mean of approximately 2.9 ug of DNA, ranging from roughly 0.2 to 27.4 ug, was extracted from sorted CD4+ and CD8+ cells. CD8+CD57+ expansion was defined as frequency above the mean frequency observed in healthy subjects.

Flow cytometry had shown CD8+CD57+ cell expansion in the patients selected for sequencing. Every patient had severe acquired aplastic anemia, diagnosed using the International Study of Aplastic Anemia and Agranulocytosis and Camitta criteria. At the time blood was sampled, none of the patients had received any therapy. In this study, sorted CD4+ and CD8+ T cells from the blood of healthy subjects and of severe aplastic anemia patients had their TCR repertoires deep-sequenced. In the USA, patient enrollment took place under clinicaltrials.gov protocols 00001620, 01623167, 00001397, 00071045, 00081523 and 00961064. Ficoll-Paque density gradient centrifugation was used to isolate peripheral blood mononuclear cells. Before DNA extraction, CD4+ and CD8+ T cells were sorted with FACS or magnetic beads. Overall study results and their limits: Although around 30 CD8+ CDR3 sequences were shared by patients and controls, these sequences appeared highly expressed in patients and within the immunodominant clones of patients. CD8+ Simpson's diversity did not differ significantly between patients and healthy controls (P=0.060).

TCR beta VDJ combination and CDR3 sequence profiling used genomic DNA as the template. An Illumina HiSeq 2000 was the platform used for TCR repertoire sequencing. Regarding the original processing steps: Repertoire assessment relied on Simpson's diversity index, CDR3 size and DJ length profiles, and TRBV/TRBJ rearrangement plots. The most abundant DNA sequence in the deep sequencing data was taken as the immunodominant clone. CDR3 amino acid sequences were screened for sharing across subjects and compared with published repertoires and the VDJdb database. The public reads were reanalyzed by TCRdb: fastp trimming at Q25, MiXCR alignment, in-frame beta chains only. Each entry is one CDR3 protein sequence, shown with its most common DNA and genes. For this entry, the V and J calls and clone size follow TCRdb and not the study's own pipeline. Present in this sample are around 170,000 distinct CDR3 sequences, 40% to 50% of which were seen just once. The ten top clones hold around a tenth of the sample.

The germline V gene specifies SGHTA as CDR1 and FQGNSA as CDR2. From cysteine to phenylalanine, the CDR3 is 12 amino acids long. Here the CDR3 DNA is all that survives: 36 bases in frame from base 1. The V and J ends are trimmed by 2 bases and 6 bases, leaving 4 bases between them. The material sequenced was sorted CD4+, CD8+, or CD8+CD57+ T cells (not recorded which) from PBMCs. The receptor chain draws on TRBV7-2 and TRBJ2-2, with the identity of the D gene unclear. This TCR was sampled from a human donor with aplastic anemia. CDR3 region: CASSLSSGELFF. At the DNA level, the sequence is TGTGCCAGCAGCTTATCTTCCGGGGAGCTGTTTTTT.